The text below deals with one T cell receptor (beta chain). The CDR3 sequence is 15 residues long. Germline CDR1 is SNHLY and CDR2 is FYNNEI. V lost 2 bases and J 6 bases, leaving 13 bases between the germline ends. This sample is part of a study of blood T cell repertoires in COVID-19. In the authors' methods: Estimates of nucleated cell counts were drawn from the amplification of reference gene primers. Assay used: immunoSEQ multiplex PCR; TCRdb lists only in-frame clones, some missing. Clonal size and the V and J genes are those of that table, whereas D and trimming came from the DNA. Of approximately 140,000 clones in the sample, about 85% are singletons; the top ten hold roughly 1.4%.

The V call is TRBV2, the J call TRBJ1-4; perhaps TRBD1 as D (6 bases). This clonotype was sampled from a human donor in a cohort sampled during active COVID-19. Sequencing was carried out using peripheral blood. CDR3 nucleotides: TGTGCCAGCAGTGAAATACAGGGTAGAGATGAAAAACTGTTTTTT. Encoded protein: CASSEIQGRDEKLFF.